The 26 T cell receptor beta chains in this list originate from one sample, sequenced in a study of blood T cells in healthy people across ages. With a J-beta primer mix and a sample-barcoded 5' primer, a second PCR ran about 7 to 12 cycles. MiXCR was run by TCRdb on the 5' RACE reads, yielding one entry per CDR3 protein. The sample comprises around 1,000,000 distinct CDR3 sequences, around 27% of which are singletons, and approximately 0.79% rests with the top ten. These same records also appear under a second study, on T cells of mothers and their children.

The specimen was blood. The origin of the receptors is a girl aged 2-10 years in good health.

The chain links TRBV28 to TRBJ1-1; D might be TRBD1 (6 bases). From germline, CDR1 is MDHEN and CDR2 SYDVKM. The CDR3 has 16 residues. V was clipped by 3 bases and J by 0 bases, with 14 bases between them. This CDR3 is CASSFVPGGVNTEAFF. The CDR3 DNA is TGTGCCAGCAGTTTCGTACCGGGGGGCGTGAACACTGAAGCTTTCTTT.

This chain connects TRBV14 to TRBJ1-6; D is unresolved. CDR3 length: 16 residues. Germline V gene data show CDR1 as SGHDN and CDR2 as FVKESK. V was trimmed by 0 bases and J by 10 bases, leaving 16 bases between them. The CDR3 DNA is TGTGCCAGCAGCCAAGATTCGGGCAGAGTTTACTCACCCCTCCACTTT. Amino acid sequence: CASSQDSGRVYSPLHF.

In this sample, this clonotype turned up a few times. The chain has TRBV4-1 and TRBJ1-4, with unresolved D. CDR1 and CDR2 from the germline V gene are MGHRA and YSYEKL. The germline V and J ends were trimmed by 4 bases and 3 bases, with 6 bases remaining between them. The CDR3 length is 13 residues. CDR3 sequence: CASSRVPNEKLFF. The CDR3 DNA reads as TGCGCCAGCAGCCGGGTCCCTAATGAAAAACTGTTTTTT.

This clonotype has just a few counts. The chain uses TRBV3-1 and TRBJ2-5, with D possibly being TRBD1 or TRBD2 (6 bases each). The DNA matches TRBJ2-1 better at its end, which makes the J call doubtful. This CDR3 region has 15 residues. Looked up from germline, CDR1 is LGHDT and CDR2 is YNNKEL (reference sequence). The CDR3 here is CASSQGGASYNEQFF. CDR3 in DNA: TGTGCCAGCAGCCAAGGGGGGGCCTCTTACAATGAGCAGTTCTTC.

The rearrangement links TRBV20-1 to TRBJ2-1, with TRBD2 matching 10 bases. This CDR3 has 16 residues. Per the germline V gene, CDR1 is DFQATT and CDR2 is SNEGSKA (reference sequence). Losses at the gene ends were 0 bases for V and 8 bases for J; bases not matched to a gene: 10. CDR3 sequence (DNA): TGCAGTGCTAGAGACTCTAGCGGGAGTCGATTCGATGAGCAGTTCTTC. Protein product: CSARDSSGSRFDEQFF.

This clonotype was observed a few times. V is TRBV27 and J is TRBJ2-5; D remains unclear. The DNA end lines up better with TRBJ2-1; the J call may be wrong. CDR3 length: 15 amino acids. Per the germline V gene, CDR1 is MNHEY and CDR2 is SMNVEV (reference sequence). Here the CDR3 reads CASSLEERVGNEQFF. Here the CDR3 DNA reads TGTGCCAGCAGTTTGGAAGAGAGAGTTGGGAATGAGCAGTTCTTC.

This clonotype appeared many times. The CDR3 sequence is CASSRGSTYEQYF. DNA for the CDR3: TGCGCCAGCAGCCGTGGCAGTACTTACGAGCAGTACTTC. The chain couples TRBV4-3 to TRBJ2-7; no firm D call. Trimming cost V 4 bases and J 4 bases, with 11 bases left between them. The germline V gene has CDR1 LGHNA and CDR2 YSLEER. The CDR3 consists of 13 residues.

In this sample, this clonotype turned up a few times. Its ends do not fully match the called genes, so a read error is possible. V gene TRBV5-5 combines with J gene TRBJ2-5; 9 bases are a match to TRBD1. The germline CDR1 and CDR2 sequences are SGHKS and YYEKEE (reference sequence). CDR3 length: 15 residues. CDR3 sequence (DNA): TGCGCCAGCAGCTTTCAGGGACAGGGATGGGAGACCCAGTACTTC. It translates to CASSFQGQGWETQYF.

This chain joins TRBV5-1 and TRBJ2-1, with D perhaps TRBD1 (6 bases). CDR3 length: 20 amino acids. V was clipped by 0 bases and J by 1 base, with 23 bases between them. Germline V gene data show CDR1 as SGHRS and CDR2 as YFSETQ. The DNA for the CDR3 is TGCGCCAGCAGCTTGGGGCACAGGGCCTCCCTCTCCCTATCCTACAATGAGCAGTTCTTC. Translation: CASSLGHRASLSLSYNEQFF.

This chain connects TRBV19 to TRBJ2-6, with D perhaps TRBD1 (5 bases). Between the trimmed V and J ends, which lost 4 bases and 2 bases, there was a span of 12 bases. This CDR3 is 16 amino acids long. CDR1 and CDR2 (germline): LNHDA, SQIVND (reference sequence). CDR3 sequence reads: CASSSWSGTGANVLTF. In DNA, the CDR3 is TGTGCCAGTAGTAGTTGGTCAGGGACTGGGGCCAACGTCCTGACTTTC.

The rearrangement joins TRBV29-1 to TRBJ2-4; D is ambiguous. This CDR3 has 14 residues. V was clipped by 5 bases and J by 0 bases, with 11 bases between them. Germline CDR1 and CDR2: SQVTM and ANQGSEA. This chain's CDR3 is CSVYDELAKNIQYF. The DNA of the CDR3 is TGCAGCGTTTATGACGAACTAGCCAAAAACATTCAGTACTTC.

Ten or more counts support this clonotype. The chain combines TRBV7-2 with TRBJ2-5; D unclear. Trimming pared 5 bases from V and 4 bases from J, leaving 11 bases between. The CDR3 spans 13 residues. CDR1 is SGHTA, CDR2 FQGNSA, per germline. As DNA, the CDR3 is TGTGCCAGCAGCCCGGCTCCGGGAGAGACCCAGTACTTC. Amino acid sequence: CASSPAPGETQYF.

This clonotype was seen a few times. The rearrangement uses TRBV5-1 and TRBJ1-6; a possible D gene is TRBD1 (6 bases). This CDR3 contains 15 residues. Per germline, CDR1 SGHRS and CDR2 YFSETQ. Trimming cost V 2 bases and J 3 bases, with 9 bases left between them. The CDR3 protein is CASSFAGDYNSPLHF. CDR3 bases: TGCGCCAGCAGCTTCGCAGGGGACTATAATTCACCCCTCCACTTT.

This clonotype has a handful of counts. The genes are TRBV3-1 and TRBJ1-6; unclear D gene. Germline CDR1 reads LGHDT; CDR2 reads YNNKEL (reference sequence). The CDR3 is 14 residues long. V was trimmed by 1 base and J by 5 bases, leaving 6 bases between them. Written as DNA, the CDR3 is TGTGCCAGCAGCCAAGTAAGGGATAATTCACCCCTCCACTTT. It specifies CASSQVRDNSPLHF.

This chain uses TRBV14 with TRBJ1-3, with unresolved D. Germline CDR1 reads SGHDN; CDR2 reads FVKESK. Deletions cut 4 bases from V and 8 bases from J, with 15 bases between. This CDR3 contains 14 residues. CDR3 protein: CASSPEVAMDTIYF. The CDR3 DNA reads TGTGCCAGCAGCCCCGAGGTGGCTATGGACACCATATATTTT.

CDR3 region: CASSPLLAIQTDTQYF. The CDR3 nucleotides read TGTGCCAGCAGCCCCCTACTAGCGATCCAAACAGATACGCAGTATTTT. V usage is TRBV14 and J usage is TRBJ2-3, with 7 bases that match TRBD2. After removal of 4 bases from V and 3 bases from J, the junction contained 10 bases not matched to a gene. This CDR3 spans 16 amino acids. From germline, CDR1 is SGHDN and CDR2 FVKESK.

The chain combines TRBV5-1 with TRBJ1-1; perhaps TRBD1 as D (5 bases). V shed 3 bases and J shed 7 bases, with 16 bases lying between them. CDR1 and CDR2 (germline): SGHRS, YFSETQ. CDR3 length: 14 residues. CDR3 in DNA: TGCGCCAGCAGCTCCTACGGACGGGGGAATGAAGCTTTCTTT. As protein: CASSSYGRGNEAFF.

The J gene is TRBJ2-1, the V gene TRBV12-3 or TRBV12-4; 8 bases agree with TRBD2. J was trimmed by 8 bases and V by 3 bases; bases with no gene match: 9. The CDR3 loop spans 15 amino acids. In DNA form, the CDR3 reads TGTGCCAGCAGTTTTCGTAGCGGGACCAGAGATGAGCAGTTCTTC. Protein: CASSFRSGTRDEQFF.

The V and J genes are TRBV21-1 and TRBJ2-7. TRBV21-1 is noted as a pseudogene. This CDR3 is built from 12 residues. CDR3 DNA: TGTGCCAGCAGCAAAGAAGTGGTATCTTCGAACTTC. Translated: CASSKEVVSSNF.

The V and J genes are TRBV6-5 and TRBJ2-2, with 7 bases matching TRBD1. The CDR3 totals 14 residues. J gave up 7 bases and V 6 bases, and 8 bases lay outside the gene matches. Germline CDR1 and CDR2: MNHEY and SVGAGI. CDR3: CASRTLQGYGELFF. The DNA for the CDR3 is TGTGCCAGCAGGACACTACAGGGGTACGGGGAGCTGTTTTTT.

The chain joins TRBV27 to TRBJ2-2; TRBD2 matches 9 bases. The CDR3 sequence is 18 residues long. Germline assignment: CDR1 MNHEY and CDR2 SMNVEV (reference sequence). V shed 4 bases and J 7 bases; nucleotides not matched to a gene: 16. CDR3 sequence reads: CASSSISGSTPGDGELFF. CDR3 nucleotide sequence: TGTGCCAGCAGTTCCATTAGCGGGAGTACGCCCGGTGACGGGGAGCTGTTTTTT.

The V gene is TRBV12-3 or TRBV12-4, the J gene TRBJ1-3, with D hard to call. The CDR3 consists of 14 residues. Trimming cost V 8 bases and J 4 bases, with 15 bases left between them. In DNA, the CDR3 is TGTGCCAGCTCCTTGGGGTCTTACGGAAACACCATATATTTT. Encoded protein: CASSLGSYGNTIYF.

The chain uses TRBV7-9 and TRBJ2-3; no firm D call. Trimming removed 1 base at V and 5 bases at J, with 10 bases between. Germline CDR1 SEHNR, CDR2 FQNEAQ (reference sequence). The CDR3 is made up of 14 amino acids. The CDR3 bases are TGTGCCAGCAGCTTAGTCCCGCTGGTAGATACGCAGTATTTT. This sequence encodes CASSLVPLVDTQYF.

This clonotype was detected only a few times. This rearrangement joins TRBV12-5 to TRBJ1-1; possibly TRBD1 for D (5 bases). From germline, CDR1 is LGHNT and CDR2 FRNRAP. The CDR3 totals 17 residues. V was shortened by 6 bases and J by 4 bases, with 24 bases between the two germline ends. The CDR3 coding sequence is TGTGCTAGTGGGCACACGGACACAATCCCTTGGGGCACTGAAGCTTTCTTT. Its protein product is CASGHTDTIPWGTEAFF.

The rearrangement links TRBV3-1 to TRBJ2-3; perhaps D is TRBD1 or TRBD2 (5 bases each). CDR1 is LGHDT and CDR2 is YNNKEL in the germline V gene (reference sequence). The CDR3 sequence is 14 residues long. V was cut by 6 bases and J by 4 bases, with 14 bases left in between. The CDR3 is CASRPTGAPDTQYF. The CDR3, as DNA: TGTGCCAGCAGGCCTACCGGGGCTCCAGATACGCAGTATTTT.

The chain joins TRBV20-1 to TRBJ2-5, with 9 bases fitting TRBD2. Losses at the gene ends were 3 bases for V and 5 bases for J; bases not matched to a gene: 10. CDR1 and CDR2 (germline): DFQATT, SNEGSKA (reference sequence). The CDR3 totals 15 residues. The CDR3 here is CSASSRTSARETQYF. The CDR3 nucleotides are TGCAGTGCTAGTTCTAGGACTAGCGCACGGGAGACCCAGTACTTC.